Listed below are T cell receptor beta chains from one sample, sequenced in a study of technical replicates of blood from a handful of donors. The repertoire was sequenced with immunoSEQ multiplex PCR; TCRdb's copy has only in-frame clones and lacks some. The sample lists under 95,000 clones; just under 95% were seen once. Source material: T cells isolated from PBMCs. The receptors were sampled from a human donor in good health. Both conserved end residues are part of each CDR3. The D gene is left open where the match is weak. Clone size is shown for a subset of rows, as once, few, many or a class of expanded clone.

j_gene	v_gene	d_gene	abundance	CDR3aa	CDR3nt
TRBJ1-5	TRBV4-1	TRBD1	-	CASSRTGEAQPQHF	TGCGCCAGCAGCCGGACAGGGGAGGCTCAGCCCCAGCATTTT
TRBJ1-2	TRBV2	-	-	CASSPVSGVVGYTF	TGTGCCAGCAGCCCGGTCTCAGGGGTGGTTGGCTACACCTTC
TRBJ1-1	TRBV7-3	-	-	CASSSVTGEAFF	TGTGCCAGCAGCTCAGTGACAGGTGAAGCTTTCTTT
TRBJ2-5	TRBV15	-	-	CATGASERGETQYF	TGTGCCACCGGCGCTAGCGAACGAGGCGAGACCCAGTACTTC
TRBJ2-5	TRBV4-1	-	-	CASSQGAQETQYF	TGCGCCAGCAGCCAAGGGGCCCAAGAGACCCAGTACTTC
TRBJ1-1	TRBV5-1	-	-	CASSLAGIGGTEAFF	TGCGCCAGCAGCTTGGCAGGGATAGGGGGCACTGAAGCTTTCTTT
TRBJ2-7	TRBV6-5	-	-	CASSYSTGTTYEQYF	TGTGCCAGCAGTTACTCGACAGGAACCACCTACGAGCAGTACTTC
TRBJ2-7	TRBV7-9	TRBD2	-	CASSSLGRGVSSYEQYF	TGTGCCAGCAGCTCACTGGGGCGGGGGGTCAGCTCCTACGAGCAGTACTTC
TRBJ1-2	TRBV6-5	-	-	CASSYSRGIYGYTF	TGTGCCAGCAGTTACTCGAGAGGGATCTATGGCTACACCTTC
TRBJ1-1	TRBV15	-	-	CATSREGAGMNTEAFF	TGTGCCACCAGCAGAGAGGGTGCAGGGATGAACACTGAAGCTTTCTTT
TRBJ1-1	TRBV7-9	-	-	CASSFSGLNTEAFF	TGTGCCAGCAGCTTCTCAGGTCTGAACACTGAAGCTTTCTTT
TRBJ2-1	TRBV30	TRBD1	-	CAWTGTGKMNNEQFF	TGTGCCTGGACGGGGACAGGGAAAATGAACAATGAGCAGTTCTTC
TRBJ2-7	TRBV27	-	-	CASSFSGSSLTEQYF	TGTGCCAGCAGTTTCTCCGGGTCTTCCTTAACCGAGCAGTACTTC
TRBJ1-4	TRBV7-9	-	few	CASSIGQSSTNEKLFF	TGTGCCAGCAGCATCGGACAGTCCTCAACTAATGAAAAACTGTTTTTT
TRBJ2-7	TRBV19	TRBD2	-	CASSISLADEQYF	TGTGCCAGTAGTATTTCACTAGCGGACGAGCAGTACTTC
TRBJ1-4	TRBV2	-	-	CASSEHREKLFF	TGTGCCAGCAGTGAGCACAGGGAAAAACTGTTTTTT
TRBJ2-2	TRBV7-2	TRBD2	-	CASSLDGSGTTGELFF	TGTGCCAGCAGCTTAGATGGTAGCGGGACCACCGGGGAGCTGTTTTTT
TRBJ1-2	TRBV29-1	TRBD1	once	CSAAPLDRSYGYTF	TGCAGCGCCGCCCCTTTGGACAGGAGCTATGGCTACACCTTC
TRBJ2-4	TRBV28	TRBD1	-	CASSSHGQDQYF	TGTGCCAGCAGTTCCCACGGACAGGACCAGTACTTC
TRBJ1-1	TRBV27	-	-	CASSHSQGFRYTEAFF	TGTGCCAGCAGCCATTCCCAGGGGTTTAGGTACACTGAAGCTTTCTTT
TRBJ1-1	TRBV6-1	-	-	CASSEMRDTEAFF	TGTGCCAGCAGTGAAATGCGGGACACTGAAGCTTTCTTT
TRBJ2-1	TRBV5-4	-	-	CASSLRPESFDEQFF	TGTGCCAGCAGCTTAAGGCCGGAGTCCTTCGATGAGCAGTTCTTC
TRBJ1-5	TRBV10-3	TRBD1	-	CAISAGQGGGQPQHF	TGTGCCATCAGTGCGGGACAGGGAGGAGGTCAGCCCCAGCATTTT
TRBJ1-1	TRBV19	-	few	CASSIRQMNTEAFF	TGTGCCAGTAGTATCCGACAGATGAACACTGAAGCTTTCTTT
TRBJ1-5	TRBV4-1	-	-	CASSQDLGPRNQPQHF	TGCGCCAGCAGCCAAGATCTAGGCCCACGTAATCAGCCCCAGCATTTT
TRBJ1-5	TRBV6-1	TRBD1	once	CASSEQGARQPQHF	TGTGCCAGCAGTGAACAGGGGGCTCGTCAGCCCCAGCATTTT
TRBJ2-6	TRBV19	TRBD1	-	CASSIIEGASSGANVLTF	TGTGCCAGTAGTATAATAGAGGGGGCAAGCTCTGGGGCCAACGTCCTGACTTTC
TRBJ2-1	TRBV9	-	-	CASTRTESYNEQFF	TGTGCCAGCACCCGGACTGAATCCTACAATGAGCAGTTCTTC
TRBJ1-2	TRBV7-9	-	-	CASEGRQGYGYTF	TGTGCCAGCGAGGGTAGACAAGGCTATGGCTACACCTTC
TRBJ1-3	TRBV6-5	-	-	CASSPRTSSGNTIYF	TGTGCCAGCAGCCCAAGGACTTCCTCTGGAAACACCATATATTTT
TRBJ1-4	TRBV28	-	-	CASSLPQGRSEKLFF	TGTGCCAGCAGTTTACCACAGGGACGAAGTGAAAAACTGTTTTTT
TRBJ2-7	TRBV5-4	TRBD1	-	CASSFRTGANGFPYEQYF	TGTGCCAGCAGTTTCCGGACAGGGGCGAATGGCTTCCCTTACGAGCAGTACTTC
TRBJ2-5	TRBV28	TRBD2	-	CASSRGRASETQYF	TGTGCCAGCAGTCGCGGGAGGGCCTCAGAGACCCAGTACTTC
TRBJ1-4	TRBV5-6	-	-	CASRSLTGTTNEKLFF	TGTGCCAGCAGATCTCTGACAGGCACAACTAATGAAAAACTGTTTTTT
TRBJ2-1	TRBV7-9	TRBD2	once	CASSLSIAWREGNYNEQFF	TGTGCCAGCAGCTTGTCCATTGCGTGGCGGGAGGGTAACTACAATGAGCAGTTCTTC
TRBJ2-1	TRBV9	-	-	CASSTWSRSSYNEQFF	TGTGCCAGCAGCACATGGAGTAGGAGCTCCTACAATGAGCAGTTCTTC
TRBJ1-1	TRBV2	-	-	CASSEVRGLGTEAFF	TGTGCCAGCAGTGAAGTGCGGGGGCTGGGCACTGAAGCTTTCTTT
TRBJ2-7	TRBV5-6	-	-	CASSPRMDEQYF	TGTGCCAGCAGCCCTAGGATGGACGAGCAGTACTTC
TRBJ2-5	TRBV6-1	TRBD2	-	CASSVAGGRIETQYF	TGTGCCAGCAGTGTCGCGGGGGGGAGGATAGAGACCCAGTACTTC
TRBJ2-2	TRBV5-1	-	-	CASSLGQNTGELFF	TGCGCCAGCAGCTTGGGACAGAACACCGGGGAGCTGTTTTTT
TRBJ1-1	TRBV6-5	-	-	CASSYSGQRNTEAFF	TGTGCCAGCAGTTACTCAGGTCAGCGGAACACTGAAGCTTTCTTT
TRBJ1-2	TRBV27	-	-	CASRSTGEDYGYTF	TGTGCCAGCCGCTCCACGGGGGAGGACTATGGCTACACCTTC
TRBJ1-1	TRBV9	-	-	CASSVAETGEAFF	TGTGCCAGCAGCGTCGCGGAGACAGGTGAAGCTTTCTTT
TRBJ2-5	TRBV4-1	-	-	CASSYRVVETQYF	TGCGCCAGCAGCTACAGGGTGGTGGAGACCCAGTACTTC
TRBJ1-2	TRBV27	-	-	CASRAGHGYTF	TGTGCCAGCAGGGCAGGGCATGGCTACACCTTC
TRBJ2-7	TRBV27	-	-	CASSLYYTGFYEQYF	TGTGCCAGCAGTTTATATTATACAGGGTTCTACGAGCAGTACTTC
TRBJ1-1	TRBV18	-	-	CASSPGMGGRGTEAFF	TGTGCCAGCTCACCGGGGATGGGGGGGCGCGGTACTGAAGCTTTCTTT
TRBJ2-1	TRBV5-1	TRBD2	-	CASSGGTSGAYNEQFF	TGCGCCAGCAGCGGGGGGACTAGCGGAGCCTACAATGAGCAGTTCTTC
TRBJ2-6	TRBV27	TRBD1	once	CASSTLGGQGGANVLTF	TGTGCCAGCAGTACCTTGGGGGGACAGGGAGGGGCCAACGTCCTGACTTTC
TRBJ2-3	TRBV30	TRBD1	-	CAWRTGFSKSGTDTQYF	TGTGCCTGGAGGACAGGGTTTTCAAAATCGGGCACAGATACGCAGTATTTT
TRBJ2-3	TRBV30	-	-	CAGAQGPSTDTQYF	TGTGCCGGAGCACAGGGCCCTAGCACAGATACGCAGTATTTT
TRBJ1-2	TRBV6-5	TRBD1	-	CASSYMGQLNYGYTF	TGTGCCAGCAGTTACATGGGACAGCTTAACTATGGCTACACCTTC
TRBJ2-1	TRBV14	-	-	CASSLYYSSYNEQFF	TGTGCCAGCAGCCTATACTATAGCTCCTACAATGAGCAGTTCTTC
TRBJ2-1	TRBV13	TRBD2	-	CASSVQAVLANYNEQFF	TGTGCCAGCAGCGTACAGGCTGTACTAGCGAACTACAATGAGCAGTTCTTC
TRBJ2-5	TRBV14	TRBD1	-	CASSPDVGQVEGETQYF	TGTGCCAGCAGCCCGGATGTAGGACAGGTCGAGGGGGAGACCCAGTACTTC
TRBJ1-3	TRBV29-1	-	-	CSVETGTAGNTIYF	TGCAGCGTTGAAACAGGGACGGCTGGAAACACCATATATTTT
TRBJ2-7	TRBV7-6	-	-	CASSRGDEQYF	TGTGCCAGCAGCCGAGGCGACGAGCAGTACTTC
TRBJ2-2	TRBV10-1	-	few	CASSWGDTGELFF	TGCGCCAGCAGTTGGGGAGACACCGGGGAGCTGTTTTTT